This T cell receptor beta chain derives from a study of technical replicates of blood from several donors (dated by TCRdb to 2016 to 2017). Library creation used the immunoSEQ multiplex PCR assay. TCRdb holds this immuneACCESS table with in-frame rearrangements only. Some clones are missing; in checked studies, unresolved V genes explain under half, and the rest has no known cause. This sample is represented by 75,000 or so clones; 93% of them were singletons. The ten biggest clones cover roughly 0.37% of the sample. From cysteine to phenylalanine, the CDR3 is 16 amino acids long. Only CDR3 DNA is held: 48 bases, read in frame from base 1. For this chain, trimming is 3 bases at the V end and 3 bases at the J end, and the number of junction bases without a gene match is 7. The germline V gene (reference sequence) supplies CDR1 SGHKS and CDR2 YYEKEE. Comments on this clone: What antigen it recognizes has not been identified. Base qualities are missing; no much larger clone stands one base away.

This receptor was obtained from a human donor in good health. The chain employs TRBV5-5 and TRBJ1-3; a stretch of 9 junction bases matches TRBD1. Specimen: T cells isolated from PBMCs. The base sequence is TGTGCCAGCAGCTCCATACAGGGGGCTGGTGGAAACACCATATATTTT. Its protein product is CASSSIQGAGGNTIYF.